These 4 T cell receptor beta chains came from one sample sequenced in a study of identical twins. TCRdb recomputed calls from the 5' RACE reads with MiXCR, one row per CDR3 protein. Of approximately 350,000 distinct CDR3 sequences in the sample, about 12% were seen once. The sample also formed part of further work on yellow fever vaccine responses in identical twins.

Material for sequencing was CD8+ T cells sorted from blood. The receptors shown here come from a woman aged 18-29 years in good health.

This clonotype has at least ten counts. The chain links TRBV5-6 to TRBJ1-2, with 10 bases fitting TRBD1. This CDR3 comprises 15 residues. Trimming cost V 4 bases and J 3 bases; bases outside gene matches: 6. In germline, CDR1 is SGHDT, CDR2 YYEEEE. The DNA of the CDR3 is TGTGCCAGCAGCGAAACCGGGACAGGGGACTATGGCTACACCTTC. As protein: CASSETGTGDYGYTF.

This rearrangement joins TRBV11-1 to TRBJ2-2; 12 nucleotides match TRBD2. The CDR3 totals 20 residues. Germline V gene sequence: CDR1 SGHAT, CDR2 FQDESV (reference sequence). Trimming at V came to 5 bases and at J to 2 bases, leaving 15 bases not matched to a gene. CDR3 DNA: TGTGCCAGCAGCAAATTTGGACTAGCGGGACCGATTATTAACACCGGGGAGCTGTTTTTT. This translates into CASSKFGLAGPIINTGELFF.

There are many counts of this clonotype. The chain is built from TRBV29-1 and TRBJ2-1; possible D gene TRBD2, 5 bases. The CDR3 is 14 amino acids. Germline lookup yields CDR1 SQVTM and CDR2 ANQGSEA. V was shortened by 6 bases and J by 4 bases, with 16 bases between the two germline ends. CDR3: CSVDGRPGYNEQFF. The CDR3, as DNA: TGCAGCGTCGACGGGCGGCCGGGGTACAATGAGCAGTTCTTC.

This clonotype was counted at least ten times. The gene calls are TRBV7-9 and TRBJ1-1; D gene unclear. The V end lost 4 bases, the J end lost 2 bases, and 17 bases lay between the germline ends. The CDR3 contains 16 residues. Germline loops: CDR1 SEHNR, CDR2 FQNEAQ (reference sequence). The CDR3 is CASSSPEEEGNTEAFF. The CDR3 nucleotides read TGTGCCAGCAGCTCCCCTGAGGAGGAAGGCAACACTGAAGCTTTCTTT.